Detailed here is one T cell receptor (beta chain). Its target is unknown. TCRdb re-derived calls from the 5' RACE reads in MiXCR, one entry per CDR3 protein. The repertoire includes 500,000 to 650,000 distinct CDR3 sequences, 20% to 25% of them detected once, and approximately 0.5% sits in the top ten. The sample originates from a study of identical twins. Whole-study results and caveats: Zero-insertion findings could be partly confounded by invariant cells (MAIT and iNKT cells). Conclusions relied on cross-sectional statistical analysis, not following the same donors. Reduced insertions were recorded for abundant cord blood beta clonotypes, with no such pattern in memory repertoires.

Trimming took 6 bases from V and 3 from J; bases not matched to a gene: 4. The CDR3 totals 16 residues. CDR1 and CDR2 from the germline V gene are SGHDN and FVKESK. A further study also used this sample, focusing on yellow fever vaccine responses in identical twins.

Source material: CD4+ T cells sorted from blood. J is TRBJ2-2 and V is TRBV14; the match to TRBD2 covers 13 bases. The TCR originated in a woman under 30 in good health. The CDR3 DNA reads TGTGCCAGCAGTAGGACTAGCGGGAGCCACACCGGGGAGCTGTTTTTT. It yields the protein CASSRTSGSHTGELFF.